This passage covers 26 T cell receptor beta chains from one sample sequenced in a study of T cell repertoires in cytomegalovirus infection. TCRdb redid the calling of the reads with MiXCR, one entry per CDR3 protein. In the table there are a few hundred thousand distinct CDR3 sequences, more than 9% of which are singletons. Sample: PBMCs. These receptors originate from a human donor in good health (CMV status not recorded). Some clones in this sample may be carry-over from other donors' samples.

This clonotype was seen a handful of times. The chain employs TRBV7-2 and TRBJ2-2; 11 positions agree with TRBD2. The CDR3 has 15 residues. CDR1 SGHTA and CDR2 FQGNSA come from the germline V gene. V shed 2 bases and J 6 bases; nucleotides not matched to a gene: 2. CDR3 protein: CASSLLAGGAGELFF. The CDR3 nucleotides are TGTGCCAGCAGCTTACTAGCGGGAGGCGCCGGGGAGCTGTTTTTT.

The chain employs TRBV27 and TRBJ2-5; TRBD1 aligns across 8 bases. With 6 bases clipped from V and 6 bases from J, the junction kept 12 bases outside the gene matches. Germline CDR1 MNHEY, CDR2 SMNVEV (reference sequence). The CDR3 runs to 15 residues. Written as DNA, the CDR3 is TGTGCCAGCAGCCTAGGAGGGACAGGCGAGAAGACCCAGTACTTC. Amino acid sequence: CASSLGGTGEKTQYF.

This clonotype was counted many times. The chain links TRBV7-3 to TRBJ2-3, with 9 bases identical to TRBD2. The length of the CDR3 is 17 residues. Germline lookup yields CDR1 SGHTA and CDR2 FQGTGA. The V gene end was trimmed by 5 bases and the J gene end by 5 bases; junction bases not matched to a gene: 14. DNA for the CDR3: TGTGCCAGCAGCCCCCAGGGCCCTAGCGGGATAGAAGATACGCAGTATTTT. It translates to CASSPQGPSGIEDTQYF.

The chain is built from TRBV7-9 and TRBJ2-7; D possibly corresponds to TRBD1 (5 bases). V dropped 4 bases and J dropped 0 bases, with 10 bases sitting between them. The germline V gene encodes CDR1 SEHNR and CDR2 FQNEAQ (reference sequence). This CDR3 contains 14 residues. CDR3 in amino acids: CASSSSRVSYEQYF. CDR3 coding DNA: TGTGCCAGCAGCTCCTCCAGGGTCTCCTACGAGCAGTACTTC. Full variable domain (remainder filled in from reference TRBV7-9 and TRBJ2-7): DTGVSQNPRHKITKRGQNVTFRCDPISEHNRLYWYRQTLGQGPEFLTYFQNEAQLEKSRLLSDRFSAERPKGSFSTLEIQRTEQGDSAMYLCASSSSRVSYEQYFGPGTRLTVT.

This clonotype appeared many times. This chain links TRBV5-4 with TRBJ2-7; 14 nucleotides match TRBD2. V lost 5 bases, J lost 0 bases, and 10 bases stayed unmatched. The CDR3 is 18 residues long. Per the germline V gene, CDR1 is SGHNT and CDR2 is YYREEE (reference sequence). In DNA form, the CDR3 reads TGTGCCAGCAGACCGGGACTAGCGGGAGTGGGGAGCTCCTACGAGCAGTACTTC. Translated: CASRPGLAGVGSSYEQYF.

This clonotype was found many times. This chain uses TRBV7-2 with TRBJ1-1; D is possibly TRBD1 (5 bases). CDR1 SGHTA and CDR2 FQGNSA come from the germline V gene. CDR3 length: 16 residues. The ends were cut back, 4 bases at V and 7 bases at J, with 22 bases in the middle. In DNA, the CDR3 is TGTGCCAGCAGCTGGAGACCCGGGGCGGGGTTTGATGAAGCTTTCTTT. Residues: CASSWRPGAGFDEAFF.

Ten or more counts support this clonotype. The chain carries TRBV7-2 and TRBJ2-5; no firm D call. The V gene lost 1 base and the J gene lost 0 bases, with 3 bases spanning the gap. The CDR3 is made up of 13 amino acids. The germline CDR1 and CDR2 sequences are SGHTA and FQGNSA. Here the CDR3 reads CASSLGYQETQYF. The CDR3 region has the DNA TGTGCCAGCAGCTTAGGATACCAAGAGACCCAGTACTTC.

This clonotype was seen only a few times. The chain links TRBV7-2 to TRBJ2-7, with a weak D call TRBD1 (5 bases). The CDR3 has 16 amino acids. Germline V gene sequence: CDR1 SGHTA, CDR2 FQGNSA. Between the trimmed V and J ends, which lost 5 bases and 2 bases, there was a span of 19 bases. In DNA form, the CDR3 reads TGTGCCAGCAGCCTTGAGACAGTTCCCCAAGCCTACGAGCAGTACTTC. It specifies CASSLETVPQAYEQYF.

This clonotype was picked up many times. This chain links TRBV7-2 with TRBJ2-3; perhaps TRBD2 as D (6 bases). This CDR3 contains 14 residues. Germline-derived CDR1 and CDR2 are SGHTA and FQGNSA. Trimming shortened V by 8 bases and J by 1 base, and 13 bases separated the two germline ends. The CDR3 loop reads CASGAGPGTDTQYF. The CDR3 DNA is TGTGCCAGCGGGGCGGGGCCTGGCACAGATACGCAGTATTTT.

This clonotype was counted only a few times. The CDR3 coding sequence is TGTGCCATCAGTGAGTCGGGGAATGAGCAGTTCTTC. It specifies CAISESGNEQFF. J is TRBJ2-1 and V is TRBV10-3; D remains unclear. The CDR3 covers 12 residues. Germline V lookup: CDR1 ENHRY, CDR2 SYGVKD. Deletions cut 0 bases from V and 7 bases from J, with 4 bases between.

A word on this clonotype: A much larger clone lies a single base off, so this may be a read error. CDR3 in amino acids: CASSFKTGPSGNTIYF. The CDR3 DNA reads TGTGCCAGCAGTTTTAAGACAGGACCCTCTGGAAACACCATATATTTT. The V gene is TRBV28, the J gene TRBJ1-3, with a possible D match to TRBD1 (6 bases). V lost 3 bases and J 0 bases, leaving 12 bases between the germline ends. This CDR3 has 16 amino acids. CDR1 is MDHEN, CDR2 SYDVKM, per germline.

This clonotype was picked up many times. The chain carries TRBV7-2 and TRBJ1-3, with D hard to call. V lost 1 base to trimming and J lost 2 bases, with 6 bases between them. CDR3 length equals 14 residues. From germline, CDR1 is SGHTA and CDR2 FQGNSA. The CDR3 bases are TGTGCCAGCAGCTTAGGCCCCCCTGGAAACACCATATATTTT. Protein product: CASSLGPPGNTIYF. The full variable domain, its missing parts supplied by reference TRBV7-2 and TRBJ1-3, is GAGVSQSPSNKVTEKGKDVELRCDPISGHTALYWYRQSLGQGLEFLIYFQGNSAPDKSGLPSDRFSAERTGGSVSTLTIQRTQQEDSAVYLCASSLGPPGNTIYFGEGSWLTVV.

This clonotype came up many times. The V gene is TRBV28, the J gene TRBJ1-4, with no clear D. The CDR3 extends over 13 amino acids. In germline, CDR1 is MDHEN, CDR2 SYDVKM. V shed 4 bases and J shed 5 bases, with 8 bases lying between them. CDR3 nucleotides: TGTGCCAGCAGTTCACGGAGCAATGAAAAACTGTTTTTT. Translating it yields CASSSRSNEKLFF.

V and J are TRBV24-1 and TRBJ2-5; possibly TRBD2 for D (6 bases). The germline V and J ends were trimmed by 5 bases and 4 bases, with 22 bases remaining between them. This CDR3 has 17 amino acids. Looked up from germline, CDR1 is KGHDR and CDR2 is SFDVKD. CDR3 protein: CATSASAGGPSGETQYF. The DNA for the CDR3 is TGTGCCACCAGTGCTTCGGCCGGGGGACCTAGTGGAGAGACCCAGTACTTC.

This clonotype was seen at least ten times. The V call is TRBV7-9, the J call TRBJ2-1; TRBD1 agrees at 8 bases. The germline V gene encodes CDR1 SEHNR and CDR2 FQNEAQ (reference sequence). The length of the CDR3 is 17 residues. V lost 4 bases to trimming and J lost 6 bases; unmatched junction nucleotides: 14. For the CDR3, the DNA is TGTGCCAGCAGCTCCATCAGGACAGGGAGTAGCAGCAATGAGCAGTTCTTC. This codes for CASSSIRTGSSSNEQFF.

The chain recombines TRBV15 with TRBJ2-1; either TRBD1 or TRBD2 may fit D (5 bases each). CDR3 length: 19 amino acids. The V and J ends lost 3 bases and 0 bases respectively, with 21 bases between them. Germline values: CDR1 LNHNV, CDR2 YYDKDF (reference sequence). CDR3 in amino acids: CATSSLRGRSSSSYNEQFF. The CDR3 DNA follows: TGTGCCACCAGCAGCCTCCGGGGCAGGTCCTCGAGCTCCTACAATGAGCAGTTCTTC.

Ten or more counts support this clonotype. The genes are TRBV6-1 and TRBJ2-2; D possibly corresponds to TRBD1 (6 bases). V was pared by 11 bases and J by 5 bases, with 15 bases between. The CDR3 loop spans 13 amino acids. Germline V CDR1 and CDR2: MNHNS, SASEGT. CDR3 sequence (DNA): TGTGCCTGCATCCCCAGGGGAACCGGGGAGCTGTTTTTT. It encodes CACIPRGTGELFF.

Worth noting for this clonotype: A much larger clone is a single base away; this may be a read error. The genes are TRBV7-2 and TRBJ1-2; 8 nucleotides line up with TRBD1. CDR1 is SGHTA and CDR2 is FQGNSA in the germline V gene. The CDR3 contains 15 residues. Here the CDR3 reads CASSLQGADSDGYIF. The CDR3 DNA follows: TGTGCCAGCAGCTTACAGGGGGCTGATTCGGATGGCTACATCTTC.

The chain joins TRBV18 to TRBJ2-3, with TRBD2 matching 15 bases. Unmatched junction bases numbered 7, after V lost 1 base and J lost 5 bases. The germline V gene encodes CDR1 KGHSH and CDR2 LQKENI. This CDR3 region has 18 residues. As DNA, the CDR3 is TGTGCCAGCTCACCACTTCGGACTAGCGGGAGGGCCGTAGATACGCAGTATTTT. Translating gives CASSPLRTSGRAVDTQYF.

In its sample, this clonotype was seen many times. The CDR3: CASSLGLGLRGANEQFF. In DNA, the CDR3 is TGTGCCAGCAGCTTAGGCTTGGGGCTCCGGGGAGCCAATGAGCAGTTCTTC. The rearrangement links TRBV7-2 to TRBJ2-1; possibly TRBD1 or TRBD2 for D (5 bases each). V lost 1 base and J 6 bases, leaving 19 bases between the germline ends. The germline V gene encodes CDR1 SGHTA and CDR2 FQGNSA. The CDR3 has 17 residues.

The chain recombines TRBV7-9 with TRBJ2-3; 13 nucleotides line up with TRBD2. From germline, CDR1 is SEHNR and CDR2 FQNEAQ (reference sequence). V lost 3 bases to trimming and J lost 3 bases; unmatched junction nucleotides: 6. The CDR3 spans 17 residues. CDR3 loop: CASSFGLAGERTDTQYF. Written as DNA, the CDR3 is TGTGCCAGCAGCTTCGGACTAGCGGGGGAGAGAACAGATACGCAGTATTTT.

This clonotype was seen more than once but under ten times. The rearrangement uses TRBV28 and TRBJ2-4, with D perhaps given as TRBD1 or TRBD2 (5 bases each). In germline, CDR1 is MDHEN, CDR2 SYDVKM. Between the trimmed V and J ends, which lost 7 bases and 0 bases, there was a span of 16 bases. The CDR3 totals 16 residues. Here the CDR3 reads CASTPREQLAKNIQYF. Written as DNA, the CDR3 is TGTGCCAGCACTCCCAGGGAGCAGCTAGCCAAAAACATTCAGTACTTC.

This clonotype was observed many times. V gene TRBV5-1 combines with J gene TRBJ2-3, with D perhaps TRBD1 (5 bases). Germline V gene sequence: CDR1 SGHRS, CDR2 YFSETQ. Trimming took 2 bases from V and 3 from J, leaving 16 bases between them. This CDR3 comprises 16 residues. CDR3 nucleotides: TGCGCCAGCAGCTTACTGGAAGCAGGGTTTACAGATACGCAGTATTTT. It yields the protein CASSLLEAGFTDTQYF.

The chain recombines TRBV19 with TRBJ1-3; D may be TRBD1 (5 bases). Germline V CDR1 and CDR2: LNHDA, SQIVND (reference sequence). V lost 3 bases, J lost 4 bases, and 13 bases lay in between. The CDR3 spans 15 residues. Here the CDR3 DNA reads TGTGCCAGTAGTATTGAAGGGGCGCCGGGAAACACCATATATTTT. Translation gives CASSIEGAPGNTIYF.

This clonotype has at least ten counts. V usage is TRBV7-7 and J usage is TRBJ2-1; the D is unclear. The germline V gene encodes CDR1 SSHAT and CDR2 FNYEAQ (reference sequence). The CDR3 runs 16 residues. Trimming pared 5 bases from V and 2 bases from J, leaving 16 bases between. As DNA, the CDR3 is TGTGCCAGCAGCGCCGGACCGGGCCTGGCCTACAATGAGCAGTTCTTC. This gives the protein CASSAGPGLAYNEQFF. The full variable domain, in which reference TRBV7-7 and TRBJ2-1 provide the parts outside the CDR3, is GAGVSQSPRYKVTKRGQDVTLRCDPISSHATLYWYQQALGQGPEFLTYFNYEAQPDKSGLPSDRFSAERPEGSISTLTIQRTEQRDSAMYRCASSAGPGLAYNEQFFGPGTRLTVL.

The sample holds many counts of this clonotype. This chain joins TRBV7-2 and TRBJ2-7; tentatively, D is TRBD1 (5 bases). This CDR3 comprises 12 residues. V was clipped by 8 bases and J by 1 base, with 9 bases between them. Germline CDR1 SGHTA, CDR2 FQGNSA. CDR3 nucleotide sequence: TGTGCCAGCGGCAGGGATTCCTACGAGCAGTACTTC. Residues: CASGRDSYEQYF.